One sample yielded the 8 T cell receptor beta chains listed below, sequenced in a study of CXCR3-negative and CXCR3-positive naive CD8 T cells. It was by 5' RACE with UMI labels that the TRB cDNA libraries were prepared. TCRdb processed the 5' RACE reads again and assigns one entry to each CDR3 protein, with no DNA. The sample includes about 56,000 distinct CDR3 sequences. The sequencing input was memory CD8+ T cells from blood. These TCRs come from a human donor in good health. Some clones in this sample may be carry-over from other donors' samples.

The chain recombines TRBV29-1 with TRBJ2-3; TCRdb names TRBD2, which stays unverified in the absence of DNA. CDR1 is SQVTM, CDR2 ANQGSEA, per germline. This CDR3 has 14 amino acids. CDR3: CSVEVEGYTDTQYF.

This CDR3 reads CASNVVGDEQFF. The chain combines TRBV6-5 with TRBJ2-1; TCRdb outputs TRBD1, but without DNA this stays unchecked. The CDR3 loop spans 12 amino acids. CDR1 MNHEY and CDR2 SVGAGI come from the germline V gene.

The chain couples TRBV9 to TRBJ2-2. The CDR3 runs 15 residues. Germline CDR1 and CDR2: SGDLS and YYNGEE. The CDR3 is CASNISRPNTGELFF. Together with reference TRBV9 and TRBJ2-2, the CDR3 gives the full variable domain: DSGVTQTPKHLITATGQRVTLRCSPRSGDLSVYWYQQSLDQGLQFLIQYYNGEERAKGNILERFSAQQFPDLHSELNLSSLELGDSALYFCASNISRPNTGELFFGEGSRLTVL.

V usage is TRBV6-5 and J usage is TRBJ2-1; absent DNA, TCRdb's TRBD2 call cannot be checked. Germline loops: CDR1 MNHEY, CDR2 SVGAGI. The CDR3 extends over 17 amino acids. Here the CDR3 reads CASSSTSGGAGGNEQFF.

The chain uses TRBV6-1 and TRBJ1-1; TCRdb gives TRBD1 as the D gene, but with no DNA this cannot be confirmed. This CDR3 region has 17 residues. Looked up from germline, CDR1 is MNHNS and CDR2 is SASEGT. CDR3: CASRGGGQGYLNTEAFF.

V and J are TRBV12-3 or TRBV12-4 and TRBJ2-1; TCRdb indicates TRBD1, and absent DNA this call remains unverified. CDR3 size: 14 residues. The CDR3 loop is CASSLAGGHNEQFF.

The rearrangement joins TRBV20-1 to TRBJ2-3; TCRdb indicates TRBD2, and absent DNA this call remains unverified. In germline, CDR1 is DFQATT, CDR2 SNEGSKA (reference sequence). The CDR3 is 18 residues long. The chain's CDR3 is CSATTSGGAGTTTDTQYF.

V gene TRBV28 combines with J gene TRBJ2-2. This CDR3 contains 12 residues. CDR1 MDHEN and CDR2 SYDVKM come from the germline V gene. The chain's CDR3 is CASRQETGELFF. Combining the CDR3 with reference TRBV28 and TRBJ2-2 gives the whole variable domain DVKVTQSSRYLVKRTGEKVFLECVQDMDHENMFWYRQDPGLGLRLIYFSYDVKMKEKGDIPEGYSVSREKKERFSLILESASTNQTSMYLCASRQETGELFFGEGSRLTVL.